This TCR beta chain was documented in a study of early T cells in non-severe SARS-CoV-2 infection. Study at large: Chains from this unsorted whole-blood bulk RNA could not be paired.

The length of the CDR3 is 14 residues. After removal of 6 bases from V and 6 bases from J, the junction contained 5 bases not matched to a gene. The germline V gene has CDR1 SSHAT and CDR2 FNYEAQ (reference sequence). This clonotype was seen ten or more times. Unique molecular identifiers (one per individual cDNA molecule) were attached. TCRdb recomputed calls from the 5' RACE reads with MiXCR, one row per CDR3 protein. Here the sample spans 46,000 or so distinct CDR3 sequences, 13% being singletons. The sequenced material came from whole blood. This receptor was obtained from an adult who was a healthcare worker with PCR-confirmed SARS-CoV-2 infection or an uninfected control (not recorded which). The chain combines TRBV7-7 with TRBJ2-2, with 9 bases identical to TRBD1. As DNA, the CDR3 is TGTGCCAGCAGTACAGGGGGCAGGTCCGGGGAGCTGTTTTTT. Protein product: CASSTGGRSGELFF.